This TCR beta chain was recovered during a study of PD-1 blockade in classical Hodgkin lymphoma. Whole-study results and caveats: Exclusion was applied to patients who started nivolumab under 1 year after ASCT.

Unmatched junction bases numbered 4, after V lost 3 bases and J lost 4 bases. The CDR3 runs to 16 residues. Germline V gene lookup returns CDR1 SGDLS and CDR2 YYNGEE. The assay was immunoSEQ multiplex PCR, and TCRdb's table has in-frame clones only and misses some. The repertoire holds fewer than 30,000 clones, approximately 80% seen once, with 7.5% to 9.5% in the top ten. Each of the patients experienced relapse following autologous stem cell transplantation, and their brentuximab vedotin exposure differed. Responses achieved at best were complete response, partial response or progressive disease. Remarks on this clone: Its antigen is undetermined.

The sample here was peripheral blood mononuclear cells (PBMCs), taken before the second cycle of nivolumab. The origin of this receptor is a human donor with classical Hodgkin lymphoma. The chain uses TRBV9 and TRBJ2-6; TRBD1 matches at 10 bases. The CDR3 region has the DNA TGTGCCAGCAGCGGACAGGGGGCGCAGGGGGCCAACGTCCTGACTTTC. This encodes CASSGQGAQGANVLTF.